This TCR beta chain was captured by sequencing in a study of blood T cells in healthy people across ages. General observations from the study: Naive CD4+ cell counts and diversity both ran higher in long-lived than in aged donors. Diversity figures derived from one million T cells were judged to underestimate the true value.

Sample-barcoded 5' priming and a J-beta primer mix drove a second PCR of about 6 to 12 cycles. Each cDNA molecule carried a tag from a template-switch adaptor that contained 12 random nucleotides. CDR3-containing paired-end reads numbering at least 2.5 million came from each sample. TCRdb recomputed calls from the 5' RACE reads with MiXCR, one row per CDR3 protein. The sample lists 1.5 million to 2 million distinct CDR3 sequences; around half were seen once. Comments on this clonotype: Its antigen is not identified.

This CDR3 is built from 14 residues. V shed 3 bases and J shed 5 bases, with 17 bases lying between them. Germline loops: CDR1 DFQATT, CDR2 SNEGSKA (reference sequence). This receptor was identified in a woman in her 40s in good health. This chain links TRBV20-1 with TRBJ2-7, with a weak D call TRBD1 (6 bases). Source material: blood. The CDR3 nucleotides read TGCAGTGCTAGTAGGACAGCCGGGACCAACGAGCAGTACTTC. It translates to CSASRTAGTNEQYF.